The 4 T cell receptor beta chains below were found in one sample sequenced in a study of blood T cell repertoires in COVID-19. The assay was immunoSEQ multiplex PCR, and TCRdb's table has in-frame clones only and misses some. The sample has 310,000 or so clones, roughly 83% seen once. The specimen was peripheral blood. These receptors all come from a woman between 45 and 65 years old with acute or convalescent COVID-19.

This sequence joins TRBV7-2 and TRBJ1-5; TRBD1 might be the D (6 bases). V was pared by 6 bases and J by 0 bases, with 12 bases between. This CDR3 has 15 residues. Germline V gene lookup returns CDR1 SGHTA and CDR2 FQGNSA. CDR3 nucleotides: TGTGCCAGCAGACGGGGGGGCCCTAGCAATCAGCCCCAGCATTTT. Translation gives CASRRGGPSNQPQHF. The full variable domain, with the rest looked up from reference TRBV7-2 and TRBJ1-5, is GAGVSQSPSNKVTEKGKDVELRCDPISGHTALYWYRQSLGQGLEFLIYFQGNSAPDKSGLPSDRFSAERTGGSVSTLTIQRTQQEDSAVYLCASRRGGPSNQPQHFGDGTRLSIL.

The V call is TRBV6-6, the J call TRBJ2-3; D not resolved. V gave up 2 bases and J gave up 4 bases, with 7 bases separating them. Germline lookup yields CDR1 MNHNY and CDR2 SVGAGI (reference sequence). The CDR3 sequence is 13 residues long. The CDR3 is CASSYQAPDTQYF. In nucleotides, the CDR3 is TGTGCCAGCAGTTACCAAGCGCCAGATACGCAGTATTTT.

The count of this clone is one. J is TRBJ1-1 and V is TRBV6-6, with D perhaps TRBD1 (5 bases). The germline V gene has CDR1 MNHNY and CDR2 SVGAGI (reference sequence). The length of the CDR3 is 15 residues. V lost 2 bases and J lost 1, with 11 bases in between. CDR3 bases: TGTGCCAGCAGTTACGGCAGGGCTCGGAACACTGAAGCTTTCTTT. Translation gives CASSYGRARNTEAFF.

The CDR3 loop reads CASSFSLLGGGKLFF. Written as DNA, the CDR3 is TGTGCCAGCAGTTTTTCGTTGCTGGGGGGGGGTAAACTGTTTTTT. This chain joins TRBV27 and TRBJ1-4, with a possible D match to TRBD1 (5 bases). CDR1 and CDR2 (germline): MNHEY, SMNVEV (reference sequence). This CDR3 contains 15 residues. V was trimmed by 3 bases and J by 11 bases, leaving 19 bases between them. The full variable domain, rest sourced from reference TRBV27 and TRBJ1-4, is EAQVTQNPRYLITVTGKKLTVTCSQNMNHEYMSWYRQDPGLGLRQIYYSMNVEVTDKGDVPEGYKVSRKEKRNFPLILESPSPNQTSLYFCASSFSLLGGGKLFFGSGTQLSVL.